Listed here is a single T cell receptor (beta chain). These data originate in a study of blood T cell repertoires in COVID-19. Study as a whole: Both acute and convalescent COVID-19 samples were obtained from the United States, Italy and Spain.

The repertoire was sequenced with immunoSEQ multiplex PCR; TCRdb's copy has only in-frame clones and lacks some. The data contain roughly 200,000 clones, roughly 86% of them singletons. V lost 2 bases to trimming and J lost 5 bases, with 9 bases between them. The germline CDR1 and CDR2 sequences are SGHNT and YENEEA. The CDR3 length is 13 residues. The chain joins TRBV11-3 to TRBJ1-1; a possible D gene is TRBD1 (5 bases). The TCR comes from a man in his sixties with acute or convalescent COVID-19. Sequences were obtained from peripheral blood. The CDR3 loop reads CASSLTQGTEAFF. The DNA of the CDR3 is TGTGCCAGCAGCTTAACCCAGGGAACTGAAGCTTTCTTT.